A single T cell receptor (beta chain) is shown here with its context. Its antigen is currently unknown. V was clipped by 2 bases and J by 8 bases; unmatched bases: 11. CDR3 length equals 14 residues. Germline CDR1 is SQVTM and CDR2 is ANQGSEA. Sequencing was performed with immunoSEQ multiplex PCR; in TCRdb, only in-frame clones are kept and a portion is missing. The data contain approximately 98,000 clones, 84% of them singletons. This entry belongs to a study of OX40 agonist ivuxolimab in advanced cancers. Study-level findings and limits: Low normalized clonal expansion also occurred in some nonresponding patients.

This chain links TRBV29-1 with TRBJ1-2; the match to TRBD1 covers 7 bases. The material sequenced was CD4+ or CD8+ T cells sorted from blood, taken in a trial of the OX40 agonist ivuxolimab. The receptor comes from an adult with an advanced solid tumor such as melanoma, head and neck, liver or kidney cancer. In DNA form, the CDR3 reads TGCAGCGTTGAACTCGACAGGGTTGCAGGGGGCTACACCTTC. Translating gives CSVELDRVAGGYTF.